A selection of T cell receptor beta chains follows, all from one sample in a study of a mutant IDH1 vaccine in newly diagnosed glioma. Antigens of these TCRs are unknown. Profiling relied on immunoSEQ multiplex PCR, and the TCRdb table lists in-frame clones only, not all of them. In the table there are under 70,000 clones, roughly four fifths of which are singletons. Sequenced material: PBMCs, taken from a glioma patient whose treatment included an IDH1 peptide vaccine. The receptors here all came from a man between 25 and 39 years old with glioma. The CDR3 runs from the conserved cysteine through the conserved F or W. A D gene is named only where the DNA matches it firmly. A clone size is listed for some rows: how often the clone was seen (once, few, many), or a class if it is expanded.

clone size | J gene | D gene | V gene | CDR3 protein | CDR3 DNA
few | TRBJ1-6 | - | TRBV7-9 | CASNVGDSPLHF | TGTGCCAGCAATGTGGGGGATTCACCCCTCCACTTT
- | TRBJ2-3 | TRBD2 | TRBV15 | CATQIRGADTQYF | TGTGCCACCCAAATACGGGGGGCAGATACGCAGTATTTT
- | TRBJ2-2 | TRBD1 | TRBV29-1 | CSVSRQGSRTGELFF | TGCAGCGTTTCCCGACAGGGATCTAGGACCGGGGAGCTGTTTTTT
few | TRBJ1-5 | - | TRBV4-1 | CASSHAEGQPQHF | TGCGCCAGCAGCCATGCCGAGGGACAGCCCCAGCATTTT
- | TRBJ1-2 | TRBD1 | TRBV5-1 | CASSPGTGRHSALYGYTF | TGCGCCAGCAGCCCCGGGACAGGGCGGCATTCAGCCCTCTATGGCTACACCTTC
once | TRBJ2-1 | TRBD1 | TRBV7-9 | CASSLRGGQSYNEQFF | TGTGCCAGCAGCTTAAGAGGGGGCCAGTCCTACAATGAGCAGTTCTTC
- | TRBJ1-4 | - | TRBV5-6 | CASSSIWGAGYEKLFF | TGTGCCAGCAGCTCGATATGGGGGGCGGGATATGAAAAACTGTTTTTT
few | TRBJ1-5 | - | TRBV5-8 | CASSLERSSQAQHF | TGTGCCAGCAGCTTGGAACGGAGCTCCCAGGCCCAGCATTTT
- | TRBJ2-7 | TRBD2 | TRBV27 | CASKGGSSYEQYF | TGTGCCAGCAAGGGCGGGAGCTCCTACGAGCAGTACTTC
- | TRBJ1-2 | TRBD1 | TRBV27 | CASSLGTGANYGYTF | TGTGCCAGCAGTTTAGGGACAGGGGCTAACTATGGCTACACCTTC
- | TRBJ2-1 | TRBD2 | TRBV6-1 | CASSELAGGYNEQFF | TGTGCCAGCAGTGAACTAGCGGGGGGGTACAATGAGCAGTTCTTC
- | TRBJ1-6 | TRBD1 | TRBV5-1 | CASSLAIGTGLNFNSPLHF | TGCGCCAGCAGCTTGGCCATTGGGACAGGCCTCAACTTCAATTCACCCCTCCACTTT
few | TRBJ1-5 | - | TRBV4-1 | CASSQGATAHQPQHF | TGCGCCAGCAGCCAAGGCGCAACAGCCCATCAGCCCCAGCATTTT
few | TRBJ1-5 | TRBD1 | TRBV6-1 | CASSTGTGIIQPQHF | TGTGCCAGCAGTACCGGGACAGGGATCATTCAGCCCCAGCATTTT
few | TRBJ1-1 | - | TRBV6-6 | CASSLPDRNTEAFF | TGTGCCAGCAGCCTACCAGACAGGAACACTGAAGCTTTCTTT
- | TRBJ2-7 | TRBD2 | TRBV5-1 | CASSLVASGGPYEQYF | TGCGCCAGCAGCTTGGTGGCTAGCGGCGGACCCTACGAGCAGTACTTC
- | TRBJ2-2 | - | TRBV2 | CASMGVENGELFF | TGTGCCAGCATGGGGGTTGAGAACGGGGAGCTGTTTTTT
- | TRBJ2-7 | TRBD1 | TRBV7-9 | CASSLRGTGFEQYF | TGTGCCAGCAGCTTAAGGGGGACAGGTTTCGAGCAGTACTTC
- | TRBJ1-6 | - | TRBV13 | CASSVIRAGGSPLHF | TGTGCCAGCAGCGTGATTAGGGCCGGAGGTTCACCCCTCCACTTT
- | TRBJ2-6 | - | TRBV5-4 | CASSGNRVAGANVLTF | TGTGCCAGCAGCGGGAACAGGGTAGCTGGGGCCAACGTCCTGACTTTC
- | TRBJ2-7 | - | TRBV28 | CASRPSVPAGGQAHF | TGTGCCAGCAGGCCTTCGGTTCCCGCAGGAGGACAAGCTCACTTC
- | TRBJ2-7 | - | TRBV7-9 | CASSTSGLETYEQYF | TGTGCCAGCAGCACTTCGGGACTGGAGACCTACGAGCAGTACTTC
- | TRBJ2-3 | TRBD1 | TRBV15 | CATSRVTGQGADTQYF | TGTGCCACCAGCAGAGTCACTGGGCAGGGGGCAGATACGCAGTATTTT
- | TRBJ2-2 | TRBD1 | TRBV10-3 | CAISAGQGARLTARQLFF | TGTGCCATTTCGGCCGGACAGGGAGCAAGATTAACTGCGCGGCAGCTGTTTTTT
few | TRBJ1-1 | - | TRBV7-8 | CASRGHENTEAFF | TGTGCCAGCAGAGGGCACGAGAACACTGAAGCTTTCTTT
- | TRBJ1-2 | - | TRBV6-1 | CASTKTANYGYTF | TGTGCCAGCACAAAGACAGCAAACTATGGCTACACCTTC
few | TRBJ1-1 | TRBD1 | TRBV5-1 | CASSPIGQGDAFF | TGCGCCAGCAGCCCGATTGGACAGGGGGATGCTTTCTTT
- | TRBJ2-3 | - | TRBV11-2 | CASKKGNSGRTDTQYF | TGTGCCAGCAAAAAAGGGAATAGCGGTCGCACAGATACGCAGTATTTT
- | TRBJ1-1 | - | TRBV7-2 | CASSFAALTEAFF | TGTGCCAGCAGCTTCGCAGCGCTCACTGAAGCTTTCTTT
- | TRBJ1-4 | - | TRBV5-1 | CASSLEWGNEKLFF | TGCGCCAGCAGCTTGGAGTGGGGTAATGAAAAACTGTTTTTT
few | TRBJ1-1 | - | TRBV2 | CAKKGNTEAFF | TGTGCCAAGAAGGGGAACACTGAAGCTTTCTTT
- | TRBJ2-3 | - | TRBV10-2 | CASSLGAQYF | TGCGCCAGCAGTCTTGGCGCGCAGTATTTT
- | TRBJ1-4 | - | TRBV9 | CASSPLRGLGTNEKLFF | TGTGCCAGCAGCCCATTACGGGGTTTGGGGACTAATGAAAAACTGTTTTTT
once | TRBJ2-7 | - | TRBV28 | CASSQHWTKGPYEQYF | TGTGCCAGCAGTCAACACTGGACTAAGGGGCCCTACGAGCAGTACTTC
few | TRBJ1-1 | TRBD1 | TRBV9 | CASSVGDRKGGTEAFF | TGTGCCAGCAGCGTAGGGGACAGGAAGGGAGGCACTGAAGCTTTCTTT
- | TRBJ1-3 | - | TRBV7-6 | CASSLQSGSGNTIYF | TGTGCCAGCAGCTTGCAAAGTGGCTCTGGAAACACCATATATTTT
- | TRBJ2-4 | TRBD1 | TRBV5-1 | CASSVSGQLAKNIQYF | TGCGCCAGCAGCGTGTCGGGACAGCTAGCCAAAAACATTCAGTACTTC
- | TRBJ1-5 | - | TRBV6-5 | CASSYSRGAYQPQHF | TGTGCCAGCAGTTACTCGAGAGGGGCTTATCAGCCCCAGCATTTT
- | TRBJ1-6 | - | TRBV27 | CASSTFDSNSPLHF | TGTGCCAGCAGTACCTTTGATTCGAATTCACCCCTCCACTTT
- | TRBJ2-1 | TRBD1 | TRBV6-4 | CASSDSGTGGNEQFF | TGTGCCAGCAGTGATTCCGGGACAGGGGGCAATGAGCAGTTCTTC
few | TRBJ1-2 | TRBD1 | TRBV28 | CASSSPRGQGLSLPYGYTF | TGTGCCAGCAGTTCACCTCGAGGACAGGGATTATCCCTCCCTTATGGCTACACCTTC
- | TRBJ2-5 | - | TRBV7-2 | CASSLGLAKKETQYF | TGTGCCAGCAGCTTAGGCTTAGCGAAGAAAGAGACCCAGTACTTC
- | TRBJ2-4 | TRBD2 | TRBV5-1 | CASSGGGRNIQYF | TGCGCCAGCAGCGGCGGCGGGAGAAACATTCAGTACTTC
- | TRBJ1-6 | TRBD1 | TRBV28 | CASSLSGTGSPLHF | TGTGCCAGCAGTTTATCAGGGACAGGTTCACCCCTCCACTTT
- | TRBJ1-4 | - | TRBV5-6 | CASSLLPGSATNEKLFF | TGTGCCAGCAGCTTGTTGCCAGGCTCTGCAACTAATGAAAAACTGTTTTTT
- | TRBJ2-4 | TRBD2 | TRBV15 | CATSRDPVASGAIAKNIQYF | TGTGCCACCAGCAGAGATCCGGTTGCTAGCGGGGCCATAGCCAAAAACATTCAGTACTTC
- | TRBJ2-2 | - | TRBV27 | CASSLATNTGELFF | TGTGCCAGCAGTTTAGCTACGAACACCGGGGAGCTGTTTTTT
- | TRBJ1-4 | TRBD1 | TRBV5-1 | CASSRDRGHEKLFF | TGCGCCAGCAGCAGAGACAGGGGCCATGAAAAACTGTTTTTT